The rows below give T cell receptor beta chains drawn from one sample of a study of T cell repertoires in cytomegalovirus infection. These receptors' targets are unknown. TCRdb used MiXCR to reprocess the reads, holding one entry per CDR3 protein. This table has over 250,000 distinct CDR3 sequences, roughly 21% appearing once. Source: cultured PBMCs, taken from culture after CMV antigen stimulation. These receptors all come from a human donor in good health (CMV status not recorded). Some clones in this sample may be carry-over from other donors' samples. Each CDR3 is given with its conserved first and last residue. D genes are given only for firm matches. Expanded clones get a size class; other rows say once, few or many, or leave the size out.

j_call v_call clone_size d_call cdr3_nt cdr3_aa
TRBJ2-5 TRBV10-3 few NA TGTGCCATCAGTGACTCCCCAGGCGAAGAGACCCAGTACTTC CAISDSPGEETQYF
TRBJ2-1 TRBV28 NA TRBD2 TGTGCCAGCACCTCCCGACTAGCGAATGAGCAGTTCTTC CASTSRLANEQFF
TRBJ1-1 TRBV7-6 NA NA TGTGCCAGCAGCTTGAGGTACGGGGACACTGAAGCTTTCTTT CASSLRYGDTEAFF
TRBJ2-2 TRBV7-3 many TRBD2 TGTGCCAGCAGCTTAACCGGACTAGTAGGGTCCGGGGAGCTGTTTTTT CASSLTGLVGSGELFF
TRBJ2-3 TRBV7-8 many TRBD2 TGTGCCAGCAGTCGGGACTATTATACGCAGTATTTT CASSRDYYTQYF
TRBJ2-3 TRBV12-3/TRBV12-4 many TRBD2 TGTGCCAGCAGTTTTGGGGCGGGGGGGAGCACAGATACGCAGTATTTT CASSFGAGGSTDTQYF
TRBJ1-2 TRBV7-8 many NA TGTGCCAGCAGCTCAGGACAGTATGATAACTATGGCTACACCTTC CASSSGQYDNYGYTF
TRBJ2-1 TRBV11-2 once NA TGTGCCAGCAGCTCCAGGATCGGGGAGGATGAGCAGTTCTTC CASSSRIGEDEQFF
TRBJ2-5 TRBV20-1 few TRBD1 TGCAGTGTTGGCAGGGGGCTGGAGACCCAGTACTTC CSVGRGLETQYF
TRBJ2-3 TRBV10-3 many TRBD2 TGTGCCATCAGTGGGACTAGCGGGCTCACAGATACGCAGTATTTT CAISGTSGLTDTQYF
TRBJ2-1 TRBV7-9 few NA TGTGCCAGCAGCCCGCATTTTGGGACTTCCCACAATGAGCAGTTCTTC CASSPHFGTSHNEQFF
TRBJ1-1 TRBV29-1 NA NA TGCAGCGTTGGCGAGCTCATGAACACTGAAGCTTTCTTT CSVGELMNTEAFF
TRBJ1-6 TRBV4-1 NA NA TGCGCCAGCAGCCAAGAAGAGCTGTATAATTCACCCCTCCACTTT CASSQEELYNSPLHF
TRBJ1-5 TRBV20-1 NA NA TGCAGTGCTAGACCACTGGGAGGGACTCAGCCCCAGCATTTT CSARPLGGTQPQHF
TRBJ2-5 TRBV12-3/TRBV12-4 once TRBD1 TGTGCCAGCAGTTTAGGGGGACAGGGTTACCAAGAGACCCAGTACTTC CASSLGGQGYQETQYF
TRBJ2-7 TRBV20-1 many NA TGCAGTGCTAGTACGGGTAGTAAGGGCTACGAGCAGTACTTC CSASTGSKGYEQYF
TRBJ2-1 TRBV11-3 NA TRBD2 TGTGCCAGCAGCTTAGAGGGGACTAGCGGGAGAATTGAGCAGTTCTTC CASSLEGTSGRIEQFF
TRBJ1-5 TRBV5-6 NA NA TGTGCCAGCAGCTCTGGTATAAATCAGCCCCAGCATTTT CASSSGINQPQHF